The subject of this entry is one TCR beta chain. Profiled with immunoSEQ multiplex PCR; TCRdb holds only in-frame clones, not every one. In the table there are some 720,000 clones, more than 75% of which are singletons. This specimen belongs to a study of shared T cell receptors in the human thymus. This sample was shared with a second study, whose subject was human thymus T cells. That source adds: Those donating were healthy Finnish infants in corrective surgery for congenital heart defects. Apparent bias marked the V and J gene usage of thymic and blood repertoires. Among unrelated individuals, related research reported thymic repertoires that overlapped highly.

Material for sequencing was thymocytes. The TCR originated in a boy younger than two with a congenital heart defect.

CDR3 nucleotide sequence: TGTGCCAGCAGCCCCCACGAGCGGGAGTTCATCGGGGAGCTGTTTTTT. Its protein product is CASSPHEREFIGELFF. The genes are TRBV7-9 and TRBJ2-2; the match to TRBD2 covers 8 bases. Trimming took 5 bases from V and 7 from J; bases not matched to a gene: 12. Germline CDR1 SEHNR, CDR2 FQNEAQ (reference sequence). CDR3 length equals 16 residues. Together with reference TRBV7-9 and TRBJ2-2, the CDR3 gives the full variable domain: DTGVSQNPRHKITKRGQNVTFRCDPISEHNRLYWYRQTLGQGPEFLTYFQNEAQLEKSRLLSDRFSAERPKGSFSTLEIQRTEQGDSAMYLCASSPHEREFIGELFFGEGSRLTVL.